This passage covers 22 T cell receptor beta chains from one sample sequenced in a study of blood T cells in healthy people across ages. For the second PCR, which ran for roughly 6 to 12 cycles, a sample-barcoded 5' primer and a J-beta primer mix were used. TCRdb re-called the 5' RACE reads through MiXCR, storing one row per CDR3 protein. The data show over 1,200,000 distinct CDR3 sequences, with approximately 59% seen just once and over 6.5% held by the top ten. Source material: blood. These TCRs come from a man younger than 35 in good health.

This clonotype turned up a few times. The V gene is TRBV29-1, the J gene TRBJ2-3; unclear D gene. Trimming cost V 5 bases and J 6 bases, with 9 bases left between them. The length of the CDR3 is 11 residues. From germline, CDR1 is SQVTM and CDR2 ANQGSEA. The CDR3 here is CSVSRVDTQYF. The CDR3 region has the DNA TGCAGCGTTTCAAGGGTTGATACGCAGTATTTT.

This chain's CDR3 is CASSLILQDPTQNEQFF. The CDR3 DNA sequence: TGTGCCAGCAGCTTAATTTTACAGGATCCAACACAAAATGAGCAGTTCTTC. The gene calls are TRBV7-6 and TRBJ2-1; possibly TRBD1 for D (5 bases). The CDR3 totals 17 residues. Germline V CDR1 and CDR2: SGHVS, FNYEAQ. The V end was cut by 2 bases, the J end by 7 bases, with 21 bases between.

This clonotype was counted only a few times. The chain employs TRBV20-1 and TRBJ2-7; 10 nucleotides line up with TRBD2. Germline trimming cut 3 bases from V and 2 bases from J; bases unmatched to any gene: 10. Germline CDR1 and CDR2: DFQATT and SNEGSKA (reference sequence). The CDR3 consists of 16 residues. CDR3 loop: CSARPLAGASPYEQYF. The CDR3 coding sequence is TGCAGTGCTAGGCCCCTAGCGGGAGCCTCCCCCTACGAGCAGTACTTC.

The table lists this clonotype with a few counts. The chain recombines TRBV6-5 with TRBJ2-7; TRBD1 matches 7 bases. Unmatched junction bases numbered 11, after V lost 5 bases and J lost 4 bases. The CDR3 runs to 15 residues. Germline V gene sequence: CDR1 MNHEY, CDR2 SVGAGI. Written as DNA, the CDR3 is TGTGCCAGCAGTACACTGCGACAGGGTGGTTACGAGCAGTACTTC. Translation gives CASSTLRQGGYEQYF.

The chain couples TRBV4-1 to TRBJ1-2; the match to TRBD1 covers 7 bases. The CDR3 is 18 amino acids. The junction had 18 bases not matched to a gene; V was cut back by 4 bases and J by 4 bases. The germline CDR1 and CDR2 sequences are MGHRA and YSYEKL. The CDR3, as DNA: TGCGCCAGCAGCCTTTTGGGACAGAAAATAAAGGAAGCCTATGGCTACACCTTC. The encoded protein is CASSLLGQKIKEAYGYTF.

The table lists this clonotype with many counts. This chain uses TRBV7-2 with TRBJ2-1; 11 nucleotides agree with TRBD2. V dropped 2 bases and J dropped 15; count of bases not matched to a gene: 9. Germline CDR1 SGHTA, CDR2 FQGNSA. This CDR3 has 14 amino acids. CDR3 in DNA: TGTGCCAGCAGCTTAATTTTAGCGGGGGGGGCCGCGTTCTTC. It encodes CASSLILAGGAAFF. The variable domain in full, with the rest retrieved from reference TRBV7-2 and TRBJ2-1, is GAGVSQSPSNKVTEKGKDVELRCDPISGHTALYWYRQSLGQGLEFLIYFQGNSAPDKSGLPSDRFSAERTGGSVSTLTIQRTQQEDSAVYLCASSLILAGGAAFFGPGTRLTVL.

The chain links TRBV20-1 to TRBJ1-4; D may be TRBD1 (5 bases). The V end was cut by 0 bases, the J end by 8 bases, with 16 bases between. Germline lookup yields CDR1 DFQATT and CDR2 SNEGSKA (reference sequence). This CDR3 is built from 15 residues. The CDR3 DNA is TGCAGTGCTAGAGATCTGCGGGAGTCAGGGGAAAAACTGTTTTTT. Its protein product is CSARDLRESGEKLFF.

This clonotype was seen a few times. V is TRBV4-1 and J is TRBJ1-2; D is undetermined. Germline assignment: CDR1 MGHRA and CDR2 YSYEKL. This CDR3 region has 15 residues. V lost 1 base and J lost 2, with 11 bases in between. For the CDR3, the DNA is TGCGCCAGCAGCCAAGTTGCGACGGGAAACTATGGCTACACCTTC. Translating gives CASSQVATGNYGYTF.

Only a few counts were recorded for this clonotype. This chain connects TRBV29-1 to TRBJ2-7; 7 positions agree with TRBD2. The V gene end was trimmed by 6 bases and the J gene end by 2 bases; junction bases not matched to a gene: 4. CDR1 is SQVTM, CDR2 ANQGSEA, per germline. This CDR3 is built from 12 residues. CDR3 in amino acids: CSVLSGAYEQYF. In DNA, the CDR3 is TGCAGCGTCCTCAGCGGGGCCTACGAGCAGTACTTC.

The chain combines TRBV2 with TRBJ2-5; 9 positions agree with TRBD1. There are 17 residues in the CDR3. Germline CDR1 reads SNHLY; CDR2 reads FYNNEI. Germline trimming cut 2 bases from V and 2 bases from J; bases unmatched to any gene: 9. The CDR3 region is CASSEFLETGGQETQYF. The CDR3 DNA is TGTGCCAGCAGTGAATTCTTAGAGACAGGGGGTCAAGAGACCCAGTACTTC.

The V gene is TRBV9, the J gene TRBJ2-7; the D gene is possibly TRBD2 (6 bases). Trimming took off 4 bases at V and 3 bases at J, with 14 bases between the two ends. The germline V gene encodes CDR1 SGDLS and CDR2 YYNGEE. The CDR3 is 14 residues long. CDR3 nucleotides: TGTGCCAGCAGCCACAGCGGGCGGGACTACGAGCAGTACTTC. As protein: CASSHSGRDYEQYF.

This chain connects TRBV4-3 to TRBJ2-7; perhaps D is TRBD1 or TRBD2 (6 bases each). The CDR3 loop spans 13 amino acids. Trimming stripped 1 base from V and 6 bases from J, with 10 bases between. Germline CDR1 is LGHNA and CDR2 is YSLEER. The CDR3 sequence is CASSQAGAIEQYF. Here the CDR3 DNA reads TGCGCCAGCAGCCAAGCGGGGGCGATCGAGCAGTACTTC.

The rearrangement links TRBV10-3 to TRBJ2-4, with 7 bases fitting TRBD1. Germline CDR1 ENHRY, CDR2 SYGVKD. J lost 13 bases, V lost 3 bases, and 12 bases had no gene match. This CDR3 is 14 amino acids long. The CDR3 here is CAISEETGYWEQYF. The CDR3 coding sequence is TGTGCCATCAGTGAAGAGACAGGGTATTGGGAGCAGTACTTC.

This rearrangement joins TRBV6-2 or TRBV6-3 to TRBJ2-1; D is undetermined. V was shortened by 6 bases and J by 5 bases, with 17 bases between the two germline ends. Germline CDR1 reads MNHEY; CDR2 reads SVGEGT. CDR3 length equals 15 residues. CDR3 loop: CASSLTRQTNNEQFF. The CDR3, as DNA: TGTGCCAGCAGCCTTACGCGTCAGACCAACAATGAGCAGTTCTTC.

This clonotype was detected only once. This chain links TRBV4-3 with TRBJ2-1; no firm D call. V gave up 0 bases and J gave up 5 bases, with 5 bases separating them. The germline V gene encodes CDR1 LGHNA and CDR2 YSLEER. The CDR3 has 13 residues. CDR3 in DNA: TGCGCCAGCAGCCAAGACGTAGACAATGAGCAGTTCTTC. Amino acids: CASSQDVDNEQFF.

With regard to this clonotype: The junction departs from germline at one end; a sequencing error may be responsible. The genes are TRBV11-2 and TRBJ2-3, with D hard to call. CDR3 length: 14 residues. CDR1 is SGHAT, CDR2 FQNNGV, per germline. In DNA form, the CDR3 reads TGTGCCAGTAGCTTAGGAATTGCAACAGATACGCAGTATTTT. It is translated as CASSLGIATDTQYF. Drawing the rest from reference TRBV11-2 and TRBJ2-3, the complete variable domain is EAGVAQSPRYKIIEKRQSVAFWCNPISGHATLYWYQQILGQGPKLLIQFQNNGVVDDSQLPKDRFSAERLKGVDSTLKIQPAKLEDSAVYLCASSLGIATDTQYFGPGTRLTVL.

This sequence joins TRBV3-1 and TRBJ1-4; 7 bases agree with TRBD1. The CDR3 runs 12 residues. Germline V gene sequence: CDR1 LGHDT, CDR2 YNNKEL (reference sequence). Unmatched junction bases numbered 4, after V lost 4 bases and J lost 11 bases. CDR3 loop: CASSPDRDKLFF. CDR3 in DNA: TGTGCCAGCAGCCCCGACAGGGATAAACTGTTTTTT.

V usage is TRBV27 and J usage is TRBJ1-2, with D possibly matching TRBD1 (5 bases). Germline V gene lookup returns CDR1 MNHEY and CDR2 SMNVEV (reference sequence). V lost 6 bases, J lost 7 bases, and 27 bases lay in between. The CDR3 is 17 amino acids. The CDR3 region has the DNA TGTGCCAGCAGCCCCCTCAGGGAGACCACCGACGAGTCTGGCTACACCTTC. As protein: CASSPLRETTDESGYTF.

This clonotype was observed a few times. Written as DNA, the CDR3 is TGTGCCAGCACCTCTATCGGATCGGGAGTTGTAGAGACCCAGTACTTC. It yields the protein CASTSIGSGVVETQYF. The gene calls are TRBV3-1 and TRBJ2-5; D perhaps matches TRBD2 (6 bases). The CDR3 sequence is 16 residues long. Germline lookup yields CDR1 LGHDT and CDR2 YNNKEL (reference sequence). The ends were cut back, 7 bases at V and 4 bases at J, with 22 bases in the middle.

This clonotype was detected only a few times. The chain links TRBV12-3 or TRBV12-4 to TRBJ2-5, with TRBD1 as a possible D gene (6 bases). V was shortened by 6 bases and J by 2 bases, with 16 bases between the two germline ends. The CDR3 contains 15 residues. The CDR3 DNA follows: TGTGCCAGCAGCCCAGAGGGGGTTCGGCAAGAGACCCAGTACTTC. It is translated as CASSPEGVRQETQYF.

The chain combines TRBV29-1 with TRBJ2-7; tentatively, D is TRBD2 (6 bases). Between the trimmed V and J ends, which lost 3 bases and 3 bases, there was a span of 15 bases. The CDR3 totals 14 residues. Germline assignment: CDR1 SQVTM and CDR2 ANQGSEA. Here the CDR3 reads CSVELSSEVYEQYF. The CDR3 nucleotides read TGCAGCGTTGAGTTATCTAGCGAGGTCTACGAGCAGTACTTC.

Here the CDR3 reads CASSQVSSGGADTQYF. CDR3 DNA sequence: TGTGCCAGCAGCCAAGTATCCAGCGGGGGGGCAGATACGCAGTATTTT. The rearrangement links TRBV4-2 to TRBJ2-3; 10 positions agree with TRBD2. This CDR3 has 16 amino acids. From germline, CDR1 is LGHNA and CDR2 YNFKEQ. J lost 4 bases, V lost 1 base, and 5 bases had no gene match.